A few counts support the clone carrying this TCR beta chain. The antigen is undetermined. This specimen belongs to a study of T-cell memory formation after mild COVID-19. Overall study context: Largely, the TCR clusters proved donor specific. The study's findings and limits: A second wave of clones peaked on day 37, and their SARS-CoV-2 specificity went unconfirmed. CM and EM subsets held most contracting CD4+ clones; EMRA held CD8+ ones.

The V end lost 5 bases, the J end lost 4 bases, and 11 bases lay between the germline ends. The CDR3 length is 13 residues. Germline values: CDR1 SGHVS, CDR2 FQNEAQ. TCRdb reprocessed the 5' RACE reads with MiXCR, giving one entry per CDR3 protein. The table includes some 100,000 distinct CDR3 sequences, 8.5% to 14% detected once. The V call is TRBV7-8, the J call TRBJ1-1; D gene uncertain. The sequence derives from a man between 18 and 35 years old who had mild COVID-19 (a few samples of this study predate the infection). Cell type and time point are not known. Sequenced: PBMCs or a T cell subset sorted from them (not recorded which). The CDR3 region is CASSRSESTEAFF. For the CDR3, the DNA is TGTGCCAGCAGCCGATCAGAGAGCACTGAAGCTTTCTTT.